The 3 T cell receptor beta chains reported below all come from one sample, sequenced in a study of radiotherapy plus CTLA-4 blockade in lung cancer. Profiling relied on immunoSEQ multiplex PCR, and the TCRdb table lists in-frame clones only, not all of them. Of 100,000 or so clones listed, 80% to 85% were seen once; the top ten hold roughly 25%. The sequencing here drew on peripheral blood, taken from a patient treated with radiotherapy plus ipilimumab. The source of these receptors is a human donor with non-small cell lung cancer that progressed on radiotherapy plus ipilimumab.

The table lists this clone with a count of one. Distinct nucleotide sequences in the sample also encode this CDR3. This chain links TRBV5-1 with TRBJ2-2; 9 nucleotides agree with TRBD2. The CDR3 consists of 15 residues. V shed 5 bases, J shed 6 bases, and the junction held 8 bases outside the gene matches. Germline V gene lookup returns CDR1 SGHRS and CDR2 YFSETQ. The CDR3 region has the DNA TGCGCCAGCAGATCACTGGCGGGAGGGCCCGGGGAGCTGTTTTTT. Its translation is CASRSLAGGPGELFF.

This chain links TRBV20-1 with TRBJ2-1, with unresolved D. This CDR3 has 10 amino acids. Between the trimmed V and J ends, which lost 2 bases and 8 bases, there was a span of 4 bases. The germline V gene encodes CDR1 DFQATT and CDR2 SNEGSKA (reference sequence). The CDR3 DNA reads TGCAGTGCTAGAAGAGATGAGCAGTTCTTC. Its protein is CSARRDEQFF.

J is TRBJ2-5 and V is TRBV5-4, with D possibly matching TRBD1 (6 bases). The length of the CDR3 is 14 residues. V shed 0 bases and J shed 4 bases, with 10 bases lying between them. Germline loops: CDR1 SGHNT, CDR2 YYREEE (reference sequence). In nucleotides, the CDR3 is TGTGCCAGCAGCTTGGAGAGGACAGCAGAGACCCAGTACTTC. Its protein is CASSLERTAETQYF.